This T cell receptor (beta chain) derives from a study of blood T cell repertoires in COVID-19. TCRdb keeps only in-frame clones here, not all; method: immunoSEQ multiplex PCR. The data hold about 34,000 clones, with around 75% observed a single time. The germline V gene encodes CDR1 SGHKS and CDR2 YYEKEE (reference sequence). The CDR3 is made up of 17 amino acids. V lost 1 base and J lost 2; bases outside the gene matches: 8. This TCR was sampled from a man at least 80 years old with active or convalescent COVID-19. The V gene is TRBV5-5, the J gene TRBJ2-2, with 7 bases that match TRBD1. The sequencing sample was made of peripheral blood. The CDR3 bases are TGTGCCAGCAGCTTGTCGGACAGGAAGTTCAACACCGGGGAGCTGTTTTTT. Encoded protein: CASSLSDRKFNTGELFF.